One and the same sample provided the 6 T cell receptor beta chains below, sequenced in a study of cytomegalovirus exposure and HLA in healthy donors (dated by TCRdb to 2016 to 2017). Libraries came from the immunoSEQ multiplex PCR assay. For the multiplex PCR, a mixture combining 60 forward primers for TCR Vbeta segments and 13 reverse primers for TCR Jbeta segments was used. The source is immuneACCESS, and TCRdb retained only in-frame sequences with V and J called. Part of the clones is not carried over; for the studies checked, unresolved V genes explain less than half of this, and the remainder is unexplained. This sample holds fewer than 200,000 clones; 65% to 85% were observed only once. Over 1.2% of the sample goes to the ten largest clones. Sequencing input: PBMCs. The source is a man aged 60 to 69 in good health and CMV-seronegative.

The sample holds a few counts of this clone. The chain recombines TRBV5-1 with TRBJ2-2; tentative D call: TRBD1 (7 bases). Germline CDR1 and CDR2: SGHRS and YFSETQ. Trimming removed 4 bases from V and 8 bases from J, with 12 bases in between. This CDR3 comprises 13 residues. The CDR3 reads CASSTTGTGELFF. CDR3 bases: TGCGCCAGCAGCACGACAGGGACTGGGGAGCTGTTTTTT.

The gene calls are TRBV28 and TRBJ1-2; 7 nucleotides agree with TRBD1. V lost 3 bases to trimming and J lost 2 bases; unmatched junction nucleotides: 6. The germline gives CDR1 MDHEN, CDR2 SYDVKM. The CDR3 is 15 amino acids. The CDR3 is CASSFGQGVNYGYTF. The CDR3 bases are TGTGCCAGCAGTTTTGGGCAGGGGGTAAACTATGGCTACACCTTC.

This clone was counted a single time. J is TRBJ2-5 and V is TRBV9, with 8 bases matching TRBD1. Gene TRBJ2-7 matches the end of the DNA better, so the J call may be wrong. CDR1 is SGDLS and CDR2 is YYNGEE in the germline V gene. This CDR3 contains 15 residues. Written as DNA, the CDR3 is TGTGCCAGCAGCGTAGCTGTTGGACAGGGCTACGAGCAGTACTTC. Its protein product is CASSVAVGQGYEQYF.

As regards this clone: The junction shows a germline mismatch at one end, possibly a read error. CDR3 coding DNA: TGTTCCAGCAGCTTCACTCTTAGCACAGATACGCAGTATTTT. Its protein is CSSSFTLSTDTQYF. The chain has TRBV7-9 and TRBJ2-3; D not resolved. The V gene's germline CDR1 is SEHNR and CDR2 FQNEAQ (reference sequence). CDR3 length equals 14 residues.

This chain links TRBV2 with TRBJ1-5; TRBD1 might be the D (6 bases). CDR1 and CDR2 (germline): SNHLY, FYNNEI. This CDR3 region has 16 residues. The V end lost 5 bases, the J end lost 2 bases, and 16 bases lay between the germline ends. The CDR3 sequence: CASSIWGGRGNQPQHF. The CDR3 nucleotides read TGTGCCAGCAGTATCTGGGGGGGGCGAGGCAATCAGCCCCAGCATTTT. Based on the CDR3 plus reference TRBV2 and TRBJ1-5, the full variable domain is EPEVTQTPSHQVTQMGQEVILRCVPISNHLYFYWYRQILGQKVEFLVSFYNNEISEKSEIFDDQFSVERPDGSNFTLKIRSTKLEDSAMYFCASSIWGGRGNQPQHFGDGTRLSIL.

This clone was seen a few times. The V gene is TRBV19, the J gene TRBJ2-7; 8 nucleotides agree with TRBD1. V shed 5 bases, J shed 5 bases, and the junction held 11 bases outside the gene matches. The CDR3 is made up of 15 amino acids. Germline CDR1 reads LNHDA; CDR2 reads SQIVND (reference sequence). CDR3 sequence reads: CASSSSGQAGHEQYF. The DNA for the CDR3 is TGTGCCAGTAGTTCCTCGGGACAGGCTGGCCACGAGCAGTACTTC.